This T cell receptor beta chain was documented in a study of metastatic and nonmetastatic thyroid tumors. Looking at the study overall: Peripheral blood and tumor or nodule samples from malignant and benign thyroid patients were compared.

Original analysis: To classify distant metastasis in papillary thyroid cancer, a model was built from CDR3 differences across clinicopathological groups. TCRdb re-called clones via MiXCR from the PCR reads. In this record, the V and J calls reflect TCRdb's handling and not the investigators' own analysis. Among roughly 24,000 clones listed, more than 15% were seen once. Study observations and caveats: Significantly higher TCR beta diversity was reportedly seen in malignant thyroid tumors than benign nodules, in blood and tumor.

Thyroid surgery took place with no prior treatment in any patient. Details on this clone: As yet, its antigen is unknown. A read error may produce the germline difference seen at one junction end.

This CDR3 has 11 amino acids. Germline CDR1 MNHEY, CDR2 SMNVEV (reference sequence). This chain joins TRBV27 and TRBJ2-5, with D tentatively TRBD2 (5 bases). The specimen sequenced was adjacent normal tissue. The sequence came from a male donor with papillary thyroid cancer or a benign thyroid nodule (not recorded which). Some clones in this sample may be carry-over from other donors' samples. CDR3 protein: CAGPTEETKYF. In DNA form, the CDR3 reads TGTGCCGGTCCGACGGAGGAGACCAAGTACTTC.